The clone carrying this T cell receptor beta chain shows up as medium-sized by frequency. Its antigen is still unknown. The read halts 3 residues ahead of the CDR3 end, with the missing end drawn from the germline J gene. The data belong to a study of T cells in women clearing cervical HPV infection. Across the study: Case blood was drawn when the lesion was first found; control blood after infection became undetectable. Study observations and caveats: Associations may precede or follow infection; HPV-specific or memory T cells were not isolated. A classifier using richness and V gene abundances reached an AUC of around 0.78. Repertoire richness, not evenness, was significantly elevated in CIN3+ cases versus controls.

V was pared by 6 bases and J by 4 bases, with 17 bases between. The CDR3 is 15 amino acids. CDR1 and CDR2 from the germline V gene are SGHTA and FQGNSA. The method was immunoSEQ multiplex PCR; TCRdb's version includes in-frame clones alone and lacks a portion of them. Listed are some 26,000 clones; roughly 3.7% falls within the top ten. The receptor's source is a woman aged 18 to 75 with a cervical HPV16 infection that either progressed to CIN3+ or cleared (not recorded which). Sequencing used blood buffy coat. V gene TRBV7-2 combines with J gene TRBJ2-3; possibly TRBD2 for D (6 bases). CDR3 amino acids: CASSSEEPGADTQYF. CDR3 DNA, as far as it was read: TGTGCCAGCAGTAGCGAAGAACCGGGAGCAGATACG.